This T cell receptor (beta chain) was obtained from a study of cytomegalovirus exposure and HLA in healthy donors. Whole-study findings and limits: The availability of immune exposure information extended only to CMV serostatus. In a later analysis, the majority of CMV-associated beta chains seemingly showed HLA restriction.

Regarding this clone: Its antigen is unknown.

PCR involved 60 Vbeta and 13 Jbeta primers. Profiled with immunoSEQ multiplex PCR; TCRdb holds only in-frame clones, not every one. Of 140,000 or so clones listed, about 80% are singletons. V lost 3 bases and J lost 5; bases outside the gene matches: 6. Germline CDR1 is SNHLY and CDR2 is FYNNEI. CDR3 length: 14 residues. Specimen: PBMCs. The sequence came from a woman between 55 and 75 years old in good health and CMV-seropositive. The rearrangement uses TRBV2 and TRBJ2-5; TRBD2 aligns across 7 bases. DNA of the CDR3: TGTGCCAGCAGTGATTCCCCCGGGGGGGAGACCCAGTACTTC. Amino acids: CASSDSPGGETQYF.